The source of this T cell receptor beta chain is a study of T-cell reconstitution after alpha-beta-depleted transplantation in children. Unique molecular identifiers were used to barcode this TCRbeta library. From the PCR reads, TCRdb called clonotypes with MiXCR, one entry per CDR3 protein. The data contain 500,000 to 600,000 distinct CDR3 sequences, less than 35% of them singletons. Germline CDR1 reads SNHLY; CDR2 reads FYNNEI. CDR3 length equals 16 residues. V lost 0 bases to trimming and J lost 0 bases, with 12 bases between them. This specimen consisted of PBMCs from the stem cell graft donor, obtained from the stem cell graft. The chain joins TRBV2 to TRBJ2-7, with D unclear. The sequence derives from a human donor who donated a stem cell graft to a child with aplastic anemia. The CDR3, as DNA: TGTGCCAGCAGTGAAGCACTGGGGTCTTCCTCCTACGAGCAGTACTTC. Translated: CASSEALGSSSYEQYF.